The 21 T cell receptor beta chains presented below share a single source sample, sequenced in a study of blood T cells in healthy people across ages. Using a J-beta primer mix together with a sample-barcoded 5' primer, a second PCR was run for about 6 to 12 cycles. TCRdb reanalysed the 5' RACE reads using MiXCR and keeps one entry per CDR3 protein. The sample yields about 1,500,000 distinct CDR3 sequences, approximately 28% seen once. What was sequenced was blood. All receptors derive from a woman aged 25 to 39 in good health.

The gene calls are TRBV20-1 and TRBJ2-5; a weak D match, TRBD2 (6 bases). The V and J ends lost 3 bases and 1 base respectively, with 15 bases between them. This CDR3 contains 15 residues. CDR1 is DFQATT and CDR2 is SNEGSKA in the germline V gene (reference sequence). The CDR3 DNA sequence: TGCAGTGCTAGGCTGACCCGGACTATCCAAGAGACCCAGTACTTC. This encodes CSARLTRTIQETQYF.

The CDR3 nucleotides are TGTGCCAGCAGTCCGCTTGACAGGGGCGGGGAGACCCAGTACTTC. It specifies CASSPLDRGGETQYF. The chain uses TRBV27 and TRBJ2-5, with 8 nucleotides matching TRBD1. This CDR3 has 15 amino acids. Germline V gene lookup returns CDR1 MNHEY and CDR2 SMNVEV (reference sequence). V lost 5 bases, J lost 5 bases, and 10 bases stayed unmatched.

In this sample, this clonotype turned up many times. The chain has TRBV15 and TRBJ2-1, with 14 bases identical to TRBD2. V lost 5 bases and J lost 5; bases outside the gene matches: 17. The germline CDR1 and CDR2 sequences are LNHNV and YYDKDF (reference sequence). The CDR3 is made up of 20 amino acids. This CDR3 is CATSGYSDGTSGRWNNEQFF. For the CDR3, the DNA is TGTGCCACCAGCGGCTATAGTGACGGGACTAGCGGGAGATGGAACAATGAGCAGTTCTTC. The variable domain in full, with the rest retrieved from reference TRBV15 and TRBJ2-1, is DAMVIQNPRYQVTQFGKPVTLSCSQTLNHNVMYWYQQKSSQAPKLLFHYYDKDFNNEADTPDNFQSRRPNTSFCFLDIRSPGLGDTAMYLCATSGYSDGTSGRWNNEQFFGPGTRLTVL.

This chain joins TRBV6-5 and TRBJ1-2, with D tentatively TRBD1 (5 bases). The CDR3 has 13 amino acids. CDR1 is MNHEY, CDR2 SVGAGI, per germline. V was cut by 6 bases and J by 6 bases, with 14 bases left in between. CDR3 region: CASSRDSADGYTF. The CDR3 DNA sequence: TGTGCCAGCAGCAGGGATTCGGCTGATGGCTACACCTTC.

V is TRBV12-3 or TRBV12-4 and J is TRBJ2-3; 10 positions match TRBD2. Germline trimming cut 7 bases from V and 5 bases from J; bases unmatched to any gene: 9. CDR3 length: 15 amino acids. The CDR3 nucleotides are TGTGCCAGCACCCAAGCGGGGGGGCTCATAGATACGCAGTATTTT. Its protein product is CASTQAGGLIDTQYF.

This chain joins TRBV16 and TRBJ2-5; no clear D. CDR3 length: 14 residues. V dropped 4 bases and J dropped 5 bases, with 14 bases sitting between them. Germline values: CDR1 KGHSY, CDR2 FQNENV. This CDR3 is CASSRIGSAETQYF. The CDR3 bases are TGTGCCAGCAGCCGAATCGGATCGGCGGAGACCCAGTACTTC.

This clonotype was picked up a small number of times. The rearrangement links TRBV7-2 to TRBJ2-1; the D is unclear. Germline V gene data show CDR1 as SGHTA and CDR2 as FQGNSA. This CDR3 has 13 amino acids. Between the trimmed V and J ends, which lost 4 bases and 4 bases, there was a span of 8 bases. The CDR3 is CASSSELYNEQFF. The CDR3 nucleotides are TGTGCCAGCAGCTCGGAGCTGTACAATGAGCAGTTCTTC.

The V call is TRBV12-3 or TRBV12-4, the J call TRBJ2-1; perhaps TRBD1 as D (6 bases). The germline V and J ends were trimmed by 8 bases and 15 bases, with 20 bases remaining between them. The CDR3 runs 12 residues. CDR3 loop: CASGDTDGVLFF. The CDR3 nucleotides read TGTGCCAGCGGGGACACGGACGGAGTTTTGTTCTTC.

The chain is built from TRBV28 and TRBJ2-7; TRBD1 matches 10 bases. Germline lookup yields CDR1 MDHEN and CDR2 SYDVKM. The CDR3 covers 14 residues. Trimming at V came to 8 bases and at J to 2 bases, leaving 6 bases not matched to a gene. The CDR3 protein is CASDKTGGTYEQYF. The CDR3 DNA is TGTGCCAGCGACAAGACAGGGGGCACCTACGAGCAGTACTTC. Variable domain in full (rest from reference TRBV28 and TRBJ2-7): DVKVTQSSRYLVKRTGEKVFLECVQDMDHENMFWYRQDPGLGLRLIYFSYDVKMKEKGDIPEGYSVSREKKERFSLILESASTNQTSMYLCASDKTGGTYEQYFGPGTRLTVT.

This clonotype was observed at least ten times. The chain links TRBV29-1 to TRBJ2-4; possibly TRBD1 for D (5 bases). The CDR3 extends over 13 amino acids. V dropped 4 bases and J dropped 0 bases, with 7 bases sitting between them. CDR1 and CDR2 from the germline V gene are SQVTM and ANQGSEA. CDR3 sequence: CSVGGRAKNIQYF. DNA of the CDR3: TGCAGCGTTGGGGGCAGAGCCAAAAACATTCAGTACTTC. Full variable domain (outside the CDR3, taken from reference TRBV29-1 and TRBJ2-4): SAVISQKPSRDICQRGTSLTIQCQVDSQVTMMFWYRQQPGQSLTLIATANQGSEATYESGFVIDKFPISRPNLTFSTLTVSNMSPEDSSIYLCSVGGRAKNIQYFGAGTRLSVL.

The V call is TRBV20-1, the J call TRBJ2-3; the match to TRBD1 covers 11 bases. Germline V lookup: CDR1 DFQATT, CDR2 SNEGSKA (reference sequence). The V gene end was trimmed by 5 bases and the J gene end by 4 bases; junction bases not matched to a gene: 8. CDR3 length: 15 residues. This CDR3 reads CSAPAADRGPDTQYF. Here the CDR3 DNA reads TGCAGTGCTCCAGCGGCGGACAGGGGGCCAGATACGCAGTATTTT.

This clonotype was found a few times. The chain combines TRBV5-1 with TRBJ1-4; no firm D call. Germline values: CDR1 SGHRS, CDR2 YFSETQ. Trimming removed 5 bases at V and 9 bases at J, with 17 bases between. The CDR3 length is 14 residues. CDR3 residues: CASSPEGRNKKLFF. Written as DNA, the CDR3 is TGCGCCAGCAGTCCAGAAGGGAGGAATAAAAAACTGTTTTTT.

The chain recombines TRBV6-1 with TRBJ1-2; tentative D call: TRBD1 (5 bases). Germline-derived CDR1 and CDR2 are MNHNS and SASEGT. This CDR3 spans 14 amino acids. Trimming took 9 bases from V and 6 from J, leaving 20 bases between them. CDR3 coding DNA: TGTGCCAGTTACGCCTGGGGGGAAGGGCATGGCTACACCTTC. Translating gives CASYAWGEGHGYTF.

The genes are TRBV3-1 and TRBJ2-4, with 8 nucleotides matching TRBD2. CDR1 is LGHDT, CDR2 YNNKEL, per germline (reference sequence). The V segment lost 1 base and the J segment 1 base; nucleotides outside the gene matches: 6. The CDR3 has 17 amino acids. CDR3 bases: TGTGCCAGCAGCCAAGTAACGGGGGGGTCGGCCAAAAACATTCAGTACTTC. This encodes CASSQVTGGSAKNIQYF. The entire variable domain, with the rest obtained from reference TRBV3-1 and TRBJ2-4, is as follows: DTAVSQTPKYLVTQMGNDKSIKCEQNLGHDTMYWYKQDSKKFLKIMFSYNNKELIINETVPNRFSPKSPDKAHLNLHINSLELGDSAVYFCASSQVTGGSAKNIQYFGAGTRLSVL.

The V and J genes are TRBV28 and TRBJ1-2; 12 bases are a match to TRBD1. V trimming: 7 bases; J trimming: 6 bases; junction bases outside the gene matches: 9. CDR3 length: 15 residues. Germline V CDR1 and CDR2: MDHEN, SYDVKM. CDR3 coding DNA: TGTGCCAGCACCCCGGGGGACAGGGGGCGTAATGGCTACACCTTC. It specifies CASTPGDRGRNGYTF.

The V gene is TRBV12-3 or TRBV12-4, the J gene TRBJ1-5; D is perhaps TRBD1 (6 bases). The CDR3 sequence is 14 residues long. V lost 5 bases and J lost 6, with 14 bases in between. The CDR3 region has the DNA TGTGCCAGCAGTACCCACAGGGTTAGTCAGCCCCAGCATTTT. Its protein product is CASSTHRVSQPQHF.

The table lists this clonotype with a few counts. V and J are TRBV20-1 and TRBJ1-4; no reliable D call. Germline CDR1 reads DFQATT; CDR2 reads SNEGSKA (reference sequence). CDR3 length equals 12 residues. The ends were cut back, 3 bases at V and 4 bases at J, with 6 bases in the middle. CDR3 coding DNA: TGCAGTGCTAGTGGGGATAATGAAAAACTGTTTTTT. Amino acids: CSASGDNEKLFF.

The chain combines TRBV7-9 with TRBJ1-1, with D hard to call. The V end lost 5 bases, the J end lost 1 base, and 14 bases lay between the germline ends. Germline V gene sequence: CDR1 SEHNR, CDR2 FQNEAQ (reference sequence). The CDR3 length is 15 residues. This CDR3 is CASSILTERNTEAFF. The CDR3 nucleotides are TGTGCCAGCAGCATACTTACAGAAAGGAACACTGAAGCTTTCTTT.

Here the CDR3 DNA reads TGTGCCAGCAGCGTAGCGGGGGCGAACTCCTACAATGAGCAGTTCTTC. Translation: CASSVAGANSYNEQFF. The chain uses TRBV9 and TRBJ2-1; D is perhaps TRBD1 or TRBD2 (6 bases each). CDR1 SGDLS and CDR2 YYNGEE come from the germline V gene. There are 16 residues in the CDR3. Trimming shortened V by 0 bases and J by 0 bases, and 10 bases separated the two germline ends.

This clonotype occurred many times. V usage is TRBV29-1 and J usage is TRBJ2-7; D uncertain. Germline-derived CDR1 and CDR2 are SQVTM and ANQGSEA. V dropped 3 bases and J dropped 0 bases, with 12 bases sitting between them. CDR3 length: 14 residues. The CDR3 spells CSVEGRLSSYEQYF. The CDR3 coding sequence is TGCAGCGTTGAGGGCAGGTTAAGCTCCTACGAGCAGTACTTC.

The genes are TRBV5-5 and TRBJ2-1; tentatively, D is TRBD1 or TRBD2 (5 bases each). CDR1 and CDR2 (germline): SGHKS, YYEKEE (reference sequence). Trimming took 4 bases from V and 5 from J, leaving 13 bases between them. CDR3 length equals 14 residues. CDR3 amino acids: CASSGPGGDNEQFF. In DNA form, the CDR3 reads TGTGCCAGCAGCGGTCCTGGGGGAGACAATGAGCAGTTCTTC. Drawing the rest from reference TRBV5-5 and TRBJ2-1, the complete variable domain is DAGVTQSPTHLIKTRGQQVTLRCSPISGHKSVSWYQQVLGQGPQFIFQYYEKEERGRGNFPDRFSARQFPNYSSELNVNALLLGDSALYLCASSGPGGDNEQFFGPGTRLTVL.